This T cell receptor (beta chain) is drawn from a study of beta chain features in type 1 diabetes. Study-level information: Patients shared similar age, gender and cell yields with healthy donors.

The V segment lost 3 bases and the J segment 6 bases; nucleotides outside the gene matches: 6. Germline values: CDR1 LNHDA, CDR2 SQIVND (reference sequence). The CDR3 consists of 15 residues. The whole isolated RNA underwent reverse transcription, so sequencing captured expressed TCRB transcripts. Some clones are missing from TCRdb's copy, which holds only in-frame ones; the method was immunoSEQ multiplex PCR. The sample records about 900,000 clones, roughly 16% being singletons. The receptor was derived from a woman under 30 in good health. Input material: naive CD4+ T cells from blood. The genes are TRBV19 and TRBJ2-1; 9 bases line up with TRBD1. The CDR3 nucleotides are TGTGCCAGTAGTATTGGGGACAGGGTGGGCAATGAGCAGTTCTTC. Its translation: CASSIGDRVGNEQFF.